A single sample is the source of the 11 T cell receptor beta chains below, sequenced in a study of immune aging and cytomegalovirus after organ transplant. A microwell BD Rhapsody targeted mRNA and AbSeq workflow captured the cells and built the libraries. TCRdb re-called the single-cell sequencing reads with MiXCR, one entry per CDR3 protein. The sample shows about 21,000 distinct CDR3 sequences, approximately 34% of them seen only once. The time point is: five sample-tagged time points from pre-transplant (day -1) to day 368 post-transplant, pooled. Their specific antigens are unknown. The sequences come from CMV peptide-activated CD4+ and CD8+ T cells sorted from blood, collected at five time points, pooled. Subset noted: sorted CD8+CD137+ and CD4+CD154+ T cells after about 12 h CMV IE-1 peptide stimulation. Receptors were obtained from a female donor who had a heart transplant and CMV viremia.

This chain joins TRBV3-1 and TRBJ2-5; no firm D call. The CDR3 is 13 amino acids. V lost 5 bases and J 5 bases, leaving 12 bases between the germline ends. The V gene's germline CDR1 is LGHDT and CDR2 YNNKEL (reference sequence). CDR3 residues: CASSSGLAETQYF. The CDR3 DNA reads TGTGCCAGCAGCTCCGGCCTGGCTGAGACCCAGTACTTC.

This clonotype is a singleton in its sample. This is likely a read error, given that the CDR3 carries no conserved phenylalanine or tryptophan at its end. The DNA is left out, because the CDR3 cannot be placed on it with certainty; the CDR3 is given as TCRdb lists it. The CDR3 is CASSPDRREKSPGSFNERFL. The chain carries TRBV28 and TRBJ2-1; the D segment call TRBD2 is taken from the table without a DNA check. Germline CDR1 and CDR2: MDHEN and SYDVKM. The CDR3 contains 20 residues when both ends are counted.

The V call is TRBV29-1, the J call TRBJ2-1; TRBD2 aligns across 7 bases. Per germline, CDR1 SQVTM and CDR2 ANQGSEA. CDR3 length: 11 amino acids. DNA of the CDR3: TGCAGTGTAGCGGGCCTAAATGAGCAGTTCTTC. This codes for CSVAGLNEQFF.

The chain is built from TRBV28 and TRBJ1-6; weak D call: TRBD1 (6 bases). CDR3 length equals 17 residues. V lost 7 bases and J lost 0, with 16 bases in between. Germline CDR1 is MDHEN and CDR2 is SYDVKM. CDR3 nucleotides: TGTGCCAGCATCAAGGGGGGATCTAGCTCCTATAATTCACCCCTCCACTTT. This sequence encodes CASIKGGSSSYNSPLHF.

The J gene is TRBJ2-1, the V gene TRBV4-2, with D uncertain. V dropped 0 bases and J dropped 0 bases, with 9 bases sitting between them. This CDR3 region has 16 residues. CDR1 and CDR2 from the germline V gene are LGHNA and YNFKEQ. Written as DNA, the CDR3 is TGTGCCAGCAGCCAAGATGCGTCCAGCTCCTACAATGAGCAGTTCTTC. It specifies CASSQDASSSYNEQFF.

The V gene is TRBV20-1, the J gene TRBJ1-2; D is unclear. This CDR3 is 11 amino acids long. The germline V gene encodes CDR1 DFQATT and CDR2 SNEGSKA (reference sequence). Trimming removed 5 bases at V and 3 bases at J, with 7 bases between. CDR3 amino acids: CSAPDDYGYTF. In DNA, the CDR3 is TGCAGTGCTCCCGACGACTATGGCTACACCTTC.

The V call is TRBV20-1, the J call TRBJ2-7; 8 nucleotides agree with TRBD2. The ends lost 0 bases at V and 6 bases at J; junction bases unmatched: 7. From germline, CDR1 is DFQATT and CDR2 SNEGSKA (reference sequence). The CDR3 spans 14 residues. The CDR3 reads CSAREGTRVGEQYF. The DNA of the CDR3 is TGCAGTGCTAGAGAGGGGACTAGGGTTGGCGAGCAGTACTTC.

This clonotype was detected only a few times. The rearrangement joins TRBV21-1 to TRBJ2-7; TRBD1, as called in the table, went unchecked against the DNA. TRBV21-1 is labeled a pseudogene. The CDR3 length is 14 residues. The CDR3 bases are TGTGCCAGCAGCACCGGACAGGGAAAATACGAGCAGTACTTC. Its translation is CASSTGQGKYEQYF.

In this sample, this clonotype turned up many times. The rearrangement joins TRBV20-1 to TRBJ1-5; TRBD1 might be the D (5 bases). Per germline, CDR1 DFQATT and CDR2 SNEGSKA (reference sequence). Trimming took off 0 bases at V and 0 bases at J, with 18 bases between the two ends. CDR3 length equals 18 residues. The DNA of the CDR3 is TGCAGTGCTAGAGATGATAGTCAGGGATTATATAGCAATCAGCCCCAGCATTTT. Protein: CSARDDSQGLYSNQPQHF.

Note on this clonotype: This may stem from a read error, because a much larger clone lies one nucleotide away. The chain joins TRBV5-1 to TRBJ1-1, with a weak D call TRBD1 (6 bases). The CDR3 is 15 residues long. CDR1 is SGHRS and CDR2 is YFSETQ in the germline V gene. CDR3 residues: CASSLLQGMNTKAFF. In DNA, the CDR3 is TGCGCCAGCAGCCTCCTCCAGGGGATGAACACTAAAGCTTTCTTT.

The chain combines TRBV6-6 with TRBJ1-2; D is undetermined. CDR3 length equals 12 residues. Trimming pared 7 bases from V and 0 bases from J, leaving 6 bases between. The germline V gene encodes CDR1 MNHNY and CDR2 SVGAGI (reference sequence). CDR3: CASIAANYGYTF. The CDR3 DNA follows: TGTGCCAGCATCGCAGCTAACTATGGCTACACCTTC.